Following are 21 T cell receptor beta chains from one sample sequenced in a study of type 1 regulatory T cells. A single record per CDR3 protein comes from TCRdb applying MiXCR to the reads. The sample includes 75,000 to 100,000 distinct CDR3 sequences, less than 40% of them seen just once. Sequencing was performed on CD4+ T cells, either the whole sample or a sorted fraction (not recorded which). These receptors came from a human donor in good health.

This clonotype was recorded a few times. The chain combines TRBV29-1 with TRBJ2-1; 7 positions match TRBD2. Germline V lookup: CDR1 SQVTM, CDR2 ANQGSEA. The CDR3 has 14 amino acids. The V and J ends lost 5 bases and 5 bases, in that order; junction bases with no gene match: 9. This CDR3 is CSVSRLLADNEQFF. The CDR3 region has the DNA TGCAGCGTTAGCCGTCTCCTAGCGGACAATGAGCAGTTCTTC.

The chain carries TRBV7-2 and TRBJ2-1; TRBD2 matches 11 bases. The CDR3 runs 18 residues. Losses at the gene ends were 2 bases for V and 0 bases for J; bases not matched to a gene: 6. Germline lookup yields CDR1 SGHTA and CDR2 FQGNSA. The CDR3 is CASSLLTSGRGSYNEQFF. The CDR3 nucleotides are TGTGCCAGCAGCTTACTAACTAGCGGGAGAGGCTCCTACAATGAGCAGTTCTTC.

The rearrangement joins TRBV7-2 to TRBJ1-2, with D uncertain. Germline V lookup: CDR1 SGHTA, CDR2 FQGNSA. The CDR3 is 15 amino acids. The V end was cut by 5 bases, the J end by 8 bases, with 21 bases between. The CDR3 loop is CASSPSEGRGKGYTF. The CDR3, as DNA: TGTGCCAGCAGCCCTTCGGAGGGCCGCGGAAAGGGCTACACCTTC.

The gene calls are TRBV20-1 and TRBJ1-5, with a possible D match to TRBD1 (5 bases). V was pared by 1 base and J by 3 bases, with 10 bases between. The CDR3 has 14 residues. Germline assignment: CDR1 DFQATT and CDR2 SNEGSKA (reference sequence). The CDR3 reads CSARARQYNQPQHF. The CDR3 bases are TGCAGTGCTAGAGCCCGACAGTACAATCAGCCCCAGCATTTT.

V gene TRBV4-3 combines with J gene TRBJ2-4; TRBD1 agrees at 7 bases. The V gene end was trimmed by 3 bases and the J gene end by 0 bases; junction bases not matched to a gene: 5. The CDR3 loop spans 16 amino acids. The germline V gene encodes CDR1 LGHNA and CDR2 YSLEER. The DNA for the CDR3 is TGCGCCAGCAGCCATACAGGGGAACTAGCCAAAAACATTCAGTACTTC. This codes for CASSHTGELAKNIQYF.

The chain has TRBV6-1 and TRBJ1-5; perhaps TRBD1 as D (6 bases). V was clipped by 6 bases and J by 7 bases, with 34 bases between them. The CDR3 consists of 20 residues. The germline V gene has CDR1 MNHNS and CDR2 SASEGT. The DNA of the CDR3 is TGTGCCAGCAGGAGATCCTTCACCTCGGAGCCGGGCAGGGGCACCCAGCCCCAGCATTTT. Protein: CASRRSFTSEPGRGTQPQHF.

This clonotype has just one count. This chain joins TRBV29-1 and TRBJ2-7; 7 positions agree with TRBD2. The CDR3 consists of 14 residues. Germline V gives CDR1 SQVTM, CDR2 ANQGSEA. The V segment lost 6 bases and the J segment 0 bases; nucleotides outside the gene matches: 8. Here the CDR3 DNA reads TGCAGCGTGGTTAGCGGGCCGAGCTCCTACGAGCAGTACTTC. It yields the protein CSVVSGPSSYEQYF.

The chain joins TRBV5-1 to TRBJ2-1; TRBD2 might be the D (5 bases). V was trimmed by 4 bases and J by 8 bases, leaving 22 bases between them. This CDR3 spans 16 amino acids. In germline, CDR1 is SGHRS, CDR2 YFSETQ. The CDR3 sequence is CASSLRTRTGFDEQFF. The CDR3 coding sequence is TGCGCCAGCAGCCTCCGTACGCGGACTGGCTTTGATGAGCAGTTCTTC. The whole variable domain, filled in from reference TRBV5-1 and TRBJ2-1, reads KAGVTQTPRYLIKTRGQQVTLSCSPISGHRSVSWYQQTPGQGLQFLFEYFSETQRNKGNFPGRFSGRQFSNSRSEMNVSTLELGDSALYLCASSLRTRTGFDEQFFGPGTRLTVL.

This chain connects TRBV5-1 to TRBJ1-1; D is unclear. Per the germline V gene, CDR1 is SGHRS and CDR2 is YFSETQ. CDR3 size: 14 residues. V was cut by 4 bases and J by 2 bases, with 12 bases left in between. DNA for the CDR3: TGCGCCAGCAGCGACGGACGGATAAACACTGAAGCTTTCTTT. It specifies CASSDGRINTEAFF.

This clonotype was seen a few times. The chain links TRBV18 to TRBJ2-3; no reliable D call. Trimming took off 0 bases at V and 1 base at J, with 8 bases between the two ends. There are 15 residues in the CDR3. The germline CDR1 and CDR2 sequences are KGHSH and LQKENI. Written as DNA, the CDR3 is TGTGCCAGCTCACCACCAGTCGGCGGCACAGATACGCAGTATTTT. It is translated as CASSPPVGGTDTQYF.

The CDR3 DNA sequence: TGTGCCACCAGCAGACCCCTAGCGGGAGGCACGGAGCAGTACTTC. It codes for CATSRPLAGGTEQYF. The rearrangement joins TRBV15 to TRBJ2-7; 11 bases are shared with TRBD2. V gave up 2 bases and J gave up 7 bases; unmatched junction bases: 7. In germline, CDR1 is LNHNV, CDR2 YYDKDF (reference sequence). There are 15 residues in the CDR3.

The chain employs TRBV19 and TRBJ2-1; 9 bases agree with TRBD2. Germline loops: CDR1 LNHDA, CDR2 SQIVND (reference sequence). V shed 9 bases and J 7 bases; nucleotides not matched to a gene: 19. This CDR3 is built from 17 residues. The CDR3 loop reads CASTPPPSGTSANEQFF. For the CDR3, the DNA is TGTGCCAGCACCCCCCCTCCTAGCGGGACCTCTGCAAATGAGCAGTTCTTC.

The chain carries TRBV3-1 and TRBJ1-3; D is undetermined. V was clipped by 2 bases and J by 2 bases, with 7 bases between them. The CDR3 runs to 14 residues. Germline CDR1 is LGHDT and CDR2 is YNNKEL (reference sequence). The CDR3 DNA reads TGTGCCAGCAGCCAACCGACGGCTGGAAACACCATATATTTT. It is translated as CASSQPTAGNTIYF.

The chain uses TRBV30 and TRBJ2-2; D unclear. This CDR3 region has 14 residues. Germline V CDR1 and CDR2: GTSNPN, SVGIG (reference sequence). Between the trimmed V and J ends, which lost 0 bases and 3 bases, there was a span of 8 bases. CDR3 nucleotide sequence: TGTGCCTGGAGTGTAGGTCCCGACACCGGGGAGCTGTTTTTT. It codes for CAWSVGPDTGELFF.

This clonotype came up a few times. The chain recombines TRBV20-1 with TRBJ2-7; perhaps D is TRBD1 or TRBD2 (5 bases each). CDR1 is DFQATT, CDR2 SNEGSKA, per germline (reference sequence). The V and J ends lost 1 base and 5 bases respectively, with 18 bases between them. CDR3 length: 15 amino acids. CDR3 DNA sequence: TGCAGTGCTAGAGTTCCACTAGGCGGACAAAACGAGCAGTACTTC. Encoded protein: CSARVPLGGQNEQYF.

This sequence joins TRBV13 and TRBJ2-1; the D gene could be TRBD1 or TRBD2 (6 bases each). Germline V gene lookup returns CDR1 PRHDT and CDR2 FYEKMQ (reference sequence). V shed 5 bases and J shed 9 bases, with 17 bases lying between them. The CDR3 has 14 amino acids. DNA of the CDR3: TGTGCCAGCAGCGGAACGAAGGGGGGAGGTGAGCAGTTCTTC. Its protein product is CASSGTKGGGEQFF.

This clonotype was detected a few times. This sequence joins TRBV10-3 and TRBJ2-1, with 7 bases that match TRBD2. The V and J ends lost 8 bases and 9 bases, in that order; junction bases with no gene match: 16. Germline V gives CDR1 ENHRY, CDR2 SYGVKD. The length of the CDR3 is 15 residues. The CDR3: CAIRTGGGEWGEQFF. The DNA of the CDR3 is TGTGCCATCCGGACTGGGGGGGGTGAGTGGGGTGAGCAGTTCTTC.

The chain recombines TRBV4-2 with TRBJ2-7, with D tentatively TRBD2 (6 bases). There are 15 residues in the CDR3. In germline, CDR1 is LGHNA, CDR2 YNFKEQ. V lost 3 bases and J lost 5, with 17 bases in between. Written as DNA, the CDR3 is TGTGCCAGCAGCCAGTCGGGGACTCTCTACAACGAGCAGTACTTC. Translation: CASSQSGTLYNEQYF.

This chain joins TRBV5-1 and TRBJ1-5; D unclear. The germline gives CDR1 SGHRS, CDR2 YFSETQ. Between the trimmed V and J ends, which lost 0 bases and 5 bases, there was a span of 6 bases. The CDR3 contains 13 residues. CDR3 nucleotide sequence: TGCGCCAGCAGCTTGGCGGTAGATCAGCCCCAGCATTTT. Translated, it gives CASSLAVDQPQHF.

The sample holds a few counts of this clonotype. The chain uses TRBV6-5 and TRBJ2-7; 7 positions match TRBD2. Germline V gives CDR1 MNHEY, CDR2 SVGAGI. There are 13 residues in the CDR3. J lost 3 bases, V lost 10 bases, and 9 bases had no gene match. CDR3 nucleotide sequence: TGTGCCACCAAGCGGGGAGGTCGCTACGAGCAGTACTTC. This translates into CATKRGGRYEQYF.

The rearrangement uses TRBV12-3 or TRBV12-4 and TRBJ1-1, with D unresolved. V lost 6 bases and J 2 bases, leaving 4 bases between the germline ends. This CDR3 has 11 residues. The CDR3 DNA reads TGTGCCAGCAGAACAAACACTGAAGCTTTCTTT. Encoded protein: CASRTNTEAFF.